The 10 T cell receptor beta chains presented below share a single source sample, sequenced in a study of blood T cell repertoires in COVID-19. The data were produced by immunoSEQ multiplex PCR, yet TCRdb's version contains in-frame clones alone and is incomplete. This sample has approximately 120,000 clones, with roughly 87% found just once. The specimen was PBMCs or T cells enriched from blood (not recorded which). The receptor set was obtained from a man aged 25 to 40 who had recovered from COVID-19.

This clone was recorded once. In nucleotides, the CDR3 is TGTGCCAGTAGTAAGGACACTCGGAACACTGAAGCTTTCTTT. Protein sequence: CASSKDTRNTEAFF. This chain links TRBV19 with TRBJ1-1, with D maybe TRBD1 (5 bases). The germline V and J ends were trimmed by 4 bases and 1 base, with 10 bases remaining between them. CDR1 LNHDA and CDR2 SQIVND come from the germline V gene (reference sequence). The CDR3 is 14 amino acids.

V gene TRBV3-1 (or the pseudogene TRBV3-2) combines with J gene TRBJ1-5; D not certain. Trimming took off 1 base at V and 7 bases at J, with 11 bases between the two ends. The CDR3 is made up of 14 amino acids. Germline assignment: CDR1 LGHDT and CDR2 YNNKEL (reference sequence). CDR3 DNA: TGTGCCAGCAGCCAAGGACTGCTCGGGCAGCCCCAGCATTTT. Encoded protein: CASSQGLLGQPQHF.

The rearrangement links TRBV7-9 to TRBJ2-2, with D possibly being TRBD2 (5 bases). Looked up from germline, CDR1 is SEHNR and CDR2 is FQNEAQ (reference sequence). V gave up 0 bases and J gave up 6 bases, with 5 bases separating them. CDR3 length: 13 residues. CDR3 in DNA: TGTGCCAGCAGCTTAGCGGAGGCCGGGGAGCTGTTTTTT. Residues: CASSLAEAGELFF.

This clone came up a few times. The J gene is TRBJ2-7, the V gene TRBV2; TRBD1 matches at 8 bases. The germline CDR1 and CDR2 sequences are SNHLY and FYNNEI. This CDR3 spans 15 amino acids. V trimming: 0 bases; J trimming: 0 bases; junction bases outside the gene matches: 1. For the CDR3, the DNA is TGTGCCAGCAGTGAAGCGGGACAGGTCTCCTACGAGCAGTACGTC. This gives the protein CASSEAGQVSYEQYV.

The gene calls are TRBV6-5 and TRBJ1-2, with no clear D. CDR1 and CDR2 (germline): MNHEY, SVGAGI. The V and J ends lost 4 bases and 8 bases respectively, with 17 bases between them. The CDR3 is 14 amino acids. CDR3 amino acids: CASSSLPANWGYTF. CDR3 bases: TGTGCCAGCAGTTCCCTCCCCGCCAACTGGGGCTACACCTTC.

This chain uses TRBV7-9 with TRBJ2-2; a weak D match, TRBD1 (6 bases). Trimming took off 5 bases at V and 0 bases at J, with 10 bases between the two ends. The V gene's germline CDR1 is SEHNR and CDR2 FQNEAQ (reference sequence). The CDR3 consists of 15 residues. In DNA form, the CDR3 reads TGTGCCAGCAGCCAGGGACACTCGAACACCGGGGAGCTGTTTTTT. This sequence encodes CASSQGHSNTGELFF.

A single count supports this clone. The rearrangement uses TRBV12-3 or TRBV12-4 and TRBJ1-5, with no clear D. The CDR3 is 13 residues long. V was trimmed by 5 bases and J by 7 bases, leaving 12 bases between them. CDR3 loop: CASSPSQGQPQHF. CDR3 bases: TGTGCCAGCAGTCCTAGCCAAGGCCAGCCCCAGCATTTT.

The rearrangement links TRBV18 to TRBJ2-2; maybe TRBD1 (6 bases). The CDR3 consists of 14 residues. V lost 10 bases and J 2 bases, leaving 14 bases between the germline ends. Per germline, CDR1 KGHSH and CDR2 LQKENI. The CDR3 protein is CANPTGGNTGELFF. The CDR3 region has the DNA TGTGCCAACCCGACAGGAGGAAACACCGGGGAGCTGTTTTTT.

The V and J genes are TRBV12-3 or TRBV12-4 and TRBJ2-1, with D unclear. V lost 4 bases and J lost 5, with 3 bases in between. This CDR3 contains 11 residues. The CDR3 spells CASSSHNEQFF. The CDR3 DNA is TGTGCCAGCAGTTCTCACAATGAGCAGTTCTTC.

The chain combines TRBV5-1 with TRBJ2-6; TRBD1 matches at 8 bases. The germline gives CDR1 SGHRS, CDR2 YFSETQ. The CDR3 loop spans 19 amino acids. V was clipped by 0 bases and J by 0 bases; unmatched bases: 8. The CDR3 region is CASSLGNTGGISGANVLTF. The CDR3 region has the DNA TGCGCCAGCAGCTTGGGTAATACAGGGGGAATCTCTGGGGCCAACGTCCTGACTTTC.